The rows below give T cell receptor beta chains drawn from one sample of a study of Tregs in tolerant kidney transplant recipients. The protocol was immunoSEQ multiplex PCR, while the TCRdb copy is restricted to in-frame clones and leaves out a portion. Seen here are some 90,000 clones, about 92% observed once, and the top ten hold 4.7%. Sequenced: CD8+ T cells from blood. The receptors shown here come from a human donor in good health. The CDR3 runs from the conserved cysteine through the conserved F or W. The D gene is left open where the match is weak. Clone sizes are given selectively: once, few, many, or a class where the clone is expanded.

cdr3_nt cdr3_aa v_call clone_size d_call cdr3_length j_call
TGCGCCAGCAGCTATCGGACAGGGGAAGAGACCCAGTACTTC CASSYRTGEETQYF TRBV5-1 NA TRBD1 14 TRBJ2-5
TGTGCCAGCAGTTACTCCGGCAGCCAGGGAGATACGCAGTATTTT CASSYSGSQGDTQYF TRBV6-5 NA NA 15 TRBJ2-3
TGTGCCAGCAGCTTAGTACGGTCTAACTATGGCTACACCTTC CASSLVRSNYGYTF TRBV13 NA NA 14 TRBJ1-2
TGTGCCAGCAGCATAGGGGGGGACGAAAAACTGTTTTTT CASSIGGDEKLFF TRBV11-2 NA NA 13 TRBJ1-4
TGTGCCAGCAGTGAAGGATCGGTGTGGGTCGCGGAGACCCAGTACTTC CASSEGSVWVAETQYF TRBV2 once NA 16 TRBJ2-5
TGTGCCAGCATCCCAGGGCGGCACGAGCAGTACTTC CASIPGRHEQYF TRBV2 NA NA 12 TRBJ2-7
TGTGCCAGCAACAGGGACAGGGACACCGGGGAGCTGTTTTTT CASNRDRDTGELFF TRBV27 NA TRBD1 14 TRBJ2-2
TGTGCCAGCAGCCTATCGGAACCTGAAGCTTTCTTT CASSLSEPEAFF TRBV7-9 once NA 12 TRBJ1-1
TGTGCCTGGACCGGAAGAGAGGACAGCCTCTCCTACGAGCAGTACTTC CAWTGREDSLSYEQYF TRBV30 NA NA 16 TRBJ2-7
TGTGCCATCGGGGGAGGGGAGCCACAAGAGACCCAGTACTTC CAIGGGEPQETQYF TRBV10-3 NA TRBD2 14 TRBJ2-5
TGTGCCAGCAGCTTCCCATGGGGGACTCGCTTCAATGAGCAGTTCTTC CASSFPWGTRFNEQFF TRBV7-9 NA NA 16 TRBJ2-1
TGTGCCAGCAGTTCACAGGGGGGCAATCAGCCCCAGCATTTT CASSSQGGNQPQHF TRBV6-5 NA TRBD1 14 TRBJ1-5
TGTGCCAGCAGCCCAGGGGAGACTAGCCCACAGTTCTTC CASSPGETSPQFF TRBV6-4 NA NA 13 TRBJ2-1
TGTGCCAGCAGCTTAGGGGACTACAATGAGCAGTTCTTC CASSLGDYNEQFF TRBV11-2 NA NA 13 TRBJ2-1
TGCGCCAGCAGCCCCCCTTCCTACGAGCAGTACTTC CASSPPSYEQYF TRBV5-1 once NA 12 TRBJ2-7
TGTGCCATGGAAGGAGTGGGGACACTAAATGAGCAGTTCTTC CAMEGVGTLNEQFF TRBV30 once NA 14 TRBJ2-1
TGTGCCAGCAGCACCCGGGACAGGGAGGAAGCTTTCTTT CASSTRDREEAFF TRBV7-8 NA TRBD1 13 TRBJ1-1
TGTGCCAGCAGGGGCCTGGAGACCCAGTACTTC CASRGLETQYF TRBV7-9 NA NA 11 TRBJ2-5
TGTGCCAGCGGGACAGGGGGCGGTCAGCCCCAGCATTTT CASGTGGGQPQHF TRBV5-4 NA TRBD1 13 TRBJ1-5
TGTGCCATCAGTGGGGGACAGGGTCCCTACGAGCAGTACTTC CAISGGQGPYEQYF TRBV10-3 NA TRBD1 14 TRBJ2-7
TGTGCCAGCTCACCAGGACAGACCTCCACTGAAGCTTTCTTT CASSPGQTSTEAFF TRBV18 NA NA 14 TRBJ1-1
TGCGCCAGCAGCCATCCCACGACTAGCGGGGTTAGCTCCTACAATGAGCAGTTCTTC CASSHPTTSGVSSYNEQFF TRBV4-1 NA TRBD2 19 TRBJ2-1
TGTGCCAGTAGTAAAACCCCGGACGGAAGCCCAAAAGCTTTCTTT CASSKTPDGSPKAFF TRBV19 NA NA 15 TRBJ1-1
TGTGCCAGCAGTTTATGGGGACAGGGATACACCGGGGAGCTGTTTTTT CASSLWGQGYTGELFF TRBV27 NA TRBD1 16 TRBJ2-2
TGTGCCAGCAGCCCCGTTGGAGGCAATCAGCCCCAGCATTTT CASSPVGGNQPQHF TRBV11-2 NA NA 14 TRBJ1-5
TGTGCCAGCAGTGACGGCACCAGGGGGGGAGAGACCCAGTACTTC CASSDGTRGGETQYF TRBV6-1 NA NA 15 TRBJ2-5
TGCGCCAGCAGCCTCCGCGGAGATACGCAGTATTTT CASSLRGDTQYF TRBV5-1 once NA 12 TRBJ2-3
TGTGCCAGCAGCCCGACAAATTCTAATGAAAAACTGTTTTTT CASSPTNSNEKLFF TRBV5-4 NA NA 14 TRBJ1-4
TGCGCCAGCAGCTCCCGGACTAGCGGGACAAACTCCTACAATGAGCAGTTCTTC CASSSRTSGTNSYNEQFF TRBV4-1 NA TRBD2 18 TRBJ2-1
TGTGCCAGCAGCTCCATCTCCTACGAGCAGTACTTC CASSSISYEQYF TRBV5-6 NA NA 12 TRBJ2-7
TGTGCCAGCAGGGGGGCAGCCCCCTACGAGCAGTACTTC CASRGAAPYEQYF TRBV6-1 once NA 13 TRBJ2-7
TGTGCCAGCAGTTATTTAGCCCATGTTAACTATGGCTACACCTTC CASSYLAHVNYGYTF TRBV6-5 NA NA 15 TRBJ1-2